The 16 T cell receptor beta chains listed next were all sequenced from one sample in a study of cytomegalovirus exposure and HLA in healthy donors. PCR was performed using 60 Vbeta and 13 Jbeta primers. The table came from immunoSEQ multiplex PCR; TCRdb's copy has only in-frame clones and leaves some out. The sample consists of about 120,000 clones, about four fifths of them appearing once. The sample consisted of PBMCs. These receptors were taken from a female donor in good health and CMV-seropositive.

The rearrangement joins TRBV6-1 to TRBJ1-4, with TRBD1 identical over 9 bases. The CDR3 has 15 residues. CDR1 and CDR2 (germline): MNHNS, SASEGT. Trimming took 5 bases from V and 11 from J; bases not matched to a gene: 12. CDR3 protein: CASSRDRDGMRKLFF. The CDR3 DNA follows: TGTGCCAGCAGTAGGGACAGGGACGGAATGAGGAAACTGTTTTTT.

This clone occurred a few times. The CDR3 sequence is CASSGQGRDNQPQHF. CDR3 nucleotide sequence: TGTGCCAGCAGCGGACAGGGAAGGGACAATCAGCCCCAGCATTTT. The chain is built from TRBV2 and TRBJ1-5; 8 positions agree with TRBD1. Looked up from germline, CDR1 is SNHLY and CDR2 is FYNNEI. With 6 bases clipped from V and 3 bases from J, the junction kept 7 bases outside the gene matches. This CDR3 has 15 residues.

This clone was seen a single time. This rearrangement joins TRBV18 to TRBJ2-5, with TRBD2 matching 9 bases. The CDR3 length is 15 residues. Germline V gene lookup returns CDR1 KGHSH and CDR2 LQKENI. After removal of 3 bases from V and 2 bases from J, the junction contained 4 bases not matched to a gene. The DNA of the CDR3 is TGTGCCAGCTCACCGCAACTAGCGGGTCAAGAGACCCAGTACTTC. Amino acid sequence: CASSPQLAGQETQYF.

This clone was observed a single time. The rearrangement uses TRBV9 and TRBJ2-3; TRBD1 aligns across 12 bases. The junction had 4 bases not matched to a gene; V was cut back by 1 base and J by 4 bases. CDR1 and CDR2 from the germline V gene are SGDLS and YYNGEE. This CDR3 comprises 16 residues. CDR3 in DNA: TGTGCCAGCAGCGTATGGGACAGGGGGCTAGCAGATACGCAGTATTTT. This encodes CASSVWDRGLADTQYF. The full variable domain, rest sourced from reference TRBV9 and TRBJ2-3, is DSGVTQTPKHLITATGQRVTLRCSPRSGDLSVYWYQQSLDQGLQFLIQYYNGEERAKGNILERFSAQQFPDLHSELNLSSLELGDSALYFCASSVWDRGLADTQYFGPGTRLTVL.

This sequence joins TRBV6-5 and TRBJ2-1; weak D call: TRBD1 (6 bases). V lost 6 bases and J 3 bases, leaving 6 bases between the germline ends. Germline loops: CDR1 MNHEY, CDR2 SVGAGI. The CDR3 is made up of 12 amino acids. The CDR3 coding sequence is TGTGCCAGCAGGGACAGCTACAATGAGCAGTTCTTC. It is translated as CASRDSYNEQFF.

This chain connects TRBV6-5 to TRBJ2-7, with TRBD1 as a possible D gene (5 bases). The length of the CDR3 is 14 residues. Trimming took off 6 bases at V and 0 bases at J, with 12 bases between the two ends. CDR1 MNHEY and CDR2 SVGAGI come from the germline V gene. The CDR3 reads CASSGQATSYEQYF. The CDR3 region has the DNA TGTGCCAGCAGCGGACAAGCAACCTCCTACGAGCAGTACTTC.

This clone was picked up one time. The J gene is TRBJ1-4, the V gene TRBV7-6; 7 bases map to TRBD1. This CDR3 has 18 residues. The ends lost 2 bases at V and 1 base at J; junction bases unmatched: 10. Germline V gene lookup returns CDR1 SGHVS and CDR2 FNYEAQ. The CDR3 DNA follows: TGTGCCAGCAGCTTATCCCCGAATACAGGGGAAACTAATGAAAAACTGTTTTTT. Its protein is CASSLSPNTGETNEKLFF.

The V and J genes are TRBV5-4 and TRBJ2-5; 10 bases are shared with TRBD1. The germline gives CDR1 SGHNT, CDR2 YYREEE (reference sequence). The CDR3 spans 16 residues. Germline trimming cut 2 bases from V and 4 bases from J; bases unmatched to any gene: 8. CDR3 coding DNA: TGTGCCAGCAGCTTTACCGGGACAGGGGCGGGAGAGACCCAGTACTTC. Translation gives CASSFTGTGAGETQYF.

The chain uses TRBV7-2 and TRBJ1-5; 10 nucleotides agree with TRBD1. CDR3 length: 15 amino acids. Trimming cost V 5 bases and J 5 bases; bases outside gene matches: 6. The germline CDR1 and CDR2 sequences are SGHTA and FQGNSA. Here the CDR3 DNA reads TGTGCCAGCAGCCCGGGACAGGGGCTATATCAGCCCCAGCATTTT. As protein: CASSPGQGLYQPQHF.

The chain combines TRBV29-1 with TRBJ2-3, with D unclear. Trimming stripped 2 bases from V and 4 bases from J, with 13 bases between. Germline V lookup: CDR1 SQVTM, CDR2 ANQGSEA. The CDR3 loop spans 14 amino acids. CDR3 sequence (DNA): TGCAGCGTTGAAAAGTGGCAGGATCCAGATACGCAGTATTTT. Translating it yields CSVEKWQDPDTQYF.

The chain carries TRBV7-9 and TRBJ2-5; a weak D match, TRBD2 (6 bases). The germline V gene encodes CDR1 SEHNR and CDR2 FQNEAQ (reference sequence). CDR3 size: 13 residues. V was trimmed by 3 bases and J by 5 bases, leaving 10 bases between them. The CDR3 is CASSLRGGETQYF. For the CDR3, the DNA is TGTGCCAGCAGCTTGAGAGGAGGGGAGACCCAGTACTTC. The variable domain in full, with the rest retrieved from reference TRBV7-9 and TRBJ2-5, is DTGVSQNPRHKITKRGQNVTFRCDPISEHNRLYWYRQTLGQGPEFLTYFQNEAQLEKSRLLSDRFSAERPKGSFSTLEIQRTEQGDSAMYLCASSLRGGETQYFGPGTRLLVL.

This clone occurred once. This chain connects TRBV23-1 to TRBJ1-5, with D perhaps matching TRBD1 (5 bases). TRBV23-1 is sorted into the ORF group, with uncertain function. Trimming removed 6 bases at V and 2 bases at J, with 14 bases between. The CDR3 runs 15 residues. CDR3 region: CASSRQGSRNQPQHF. The DNA for the CDR3 is TGCGCCAGCAGCCGTCAGGGCAGCCGCAATCAGCCCCAGCATTTT.

Worth noting for this clone: This sample includes further DNA sequences coding for the same CDR3. The chain employs TRBV18 and TRBJ1-1, with D unclear. The V end lost 2 bases, the J end lost 1 base, and 5 bases lay between the germline ends. This CDR3 spans 13 amino acids. Per germline, CDR1 KGHSH and CDR2 LQKENI. In DNA, the CDR3 is TGTGCCAGCTCACCAGGGAGGAACACTGAAGCTTTCTTT. It specifies CASSPGRNTEAFF.

This clone was detected once. This chain links TRBV7-8 with TRBJ1-1, with D perhaps TRBD1 (6 bases). The CDR3 runs to 17 residues. V lost 4 bases, J lost 4 bases, and 22 bases lay in between. Germline V gene data show CDR1 as SGHVS and CDR2 as FQNEAQ. The DNA of the CDR3 is TGTGCCAGCAGCTCACTCCCAGGGGAAGCAGGTGGCACTGAAGCTTTCTTT. It translates to CASSSLPGEAGGTEAFF.

The chain is built from TRBV19 and TRBJ1-1, with 7 bases aligning to TRBD1. Germline CDR1 LNHDA, CDR2 SQIVND (reference sequence). V shed 3 bases, J shed 4 bases, and the junction held 2 bases outside the gene matches. The CDR3 is made up of 13 amino acids. The CDR3 is CASSMRGPTEAFF. CDR3 coding DNA: TGTGCCAGTAGTATGAGGGGGCCCACTGAAGCTTTCTTT. The full variable domain, with the rest looked up from reference TRBV19 and TRBJ1-1, is DGGITQSPKYLFRKEGQNVTLSCEQNLNHDAMYWYRQDPGQGLRLIYYSQIVNDFQKGDIAEGYSVSREKKESFPLTVTSAQKNPTAFYLCASSMRGPTEAFFGQGTRLTVV.

The gene calls are TRBV9 and TRBJ2-3; possible D gene TRBD2, 7 bases. V gave up 3 bases and J gave up 1 base, with 12 bases separating them. There are 15 residues in the CDR3. The V gene's germline CDR1 is SGDLS and CDR2 YYNGEE. This CDR3 reads CASSGRGGGTDTQYF. CDR3 nucleotide sequence: TGTGCCAGCAGCGGGAGGGGGGGTGGCACAGATACGCAGTATTTT.